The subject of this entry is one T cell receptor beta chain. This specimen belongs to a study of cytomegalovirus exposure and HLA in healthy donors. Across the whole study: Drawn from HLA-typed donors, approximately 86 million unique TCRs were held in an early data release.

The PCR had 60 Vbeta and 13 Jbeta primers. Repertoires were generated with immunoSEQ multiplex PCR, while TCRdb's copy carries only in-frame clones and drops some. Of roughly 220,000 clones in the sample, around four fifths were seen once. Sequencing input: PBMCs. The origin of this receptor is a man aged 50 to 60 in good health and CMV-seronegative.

In DNA, the CDR3 is TGTGCCAGCAGCTCATGGACAGGGACCACTGAAGCTTTCTTT. Translating gives CASSSWTGTTEAFF. The rearrangement links TRBV27 to TRBJ1-1, with TRBD1 identical over 8 bases. This CDR3 has 14 amino acids. Germline CDR1 is MNHEY and CDR2 is SMNVEV (reference sequence). The J segment lost 4 bases and the V segment lost 6 bases, leaving 7 bases of the junction unmatched.